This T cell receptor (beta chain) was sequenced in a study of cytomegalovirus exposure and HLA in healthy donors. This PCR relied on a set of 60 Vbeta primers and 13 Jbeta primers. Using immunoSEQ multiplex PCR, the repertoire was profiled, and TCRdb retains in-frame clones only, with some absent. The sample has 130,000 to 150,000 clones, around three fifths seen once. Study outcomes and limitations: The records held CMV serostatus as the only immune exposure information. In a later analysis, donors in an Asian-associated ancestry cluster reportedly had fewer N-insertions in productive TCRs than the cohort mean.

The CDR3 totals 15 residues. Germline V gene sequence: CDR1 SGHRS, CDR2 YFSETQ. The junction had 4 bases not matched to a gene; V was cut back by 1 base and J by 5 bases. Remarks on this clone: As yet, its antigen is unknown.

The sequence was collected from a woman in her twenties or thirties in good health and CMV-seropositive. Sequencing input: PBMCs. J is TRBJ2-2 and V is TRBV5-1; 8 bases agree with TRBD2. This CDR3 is CASSLTSGGTGELFF. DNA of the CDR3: TGCGCCAGCAGCTTGACTAGCGGAGGTACCGGGGAGCTGTTTTTT.